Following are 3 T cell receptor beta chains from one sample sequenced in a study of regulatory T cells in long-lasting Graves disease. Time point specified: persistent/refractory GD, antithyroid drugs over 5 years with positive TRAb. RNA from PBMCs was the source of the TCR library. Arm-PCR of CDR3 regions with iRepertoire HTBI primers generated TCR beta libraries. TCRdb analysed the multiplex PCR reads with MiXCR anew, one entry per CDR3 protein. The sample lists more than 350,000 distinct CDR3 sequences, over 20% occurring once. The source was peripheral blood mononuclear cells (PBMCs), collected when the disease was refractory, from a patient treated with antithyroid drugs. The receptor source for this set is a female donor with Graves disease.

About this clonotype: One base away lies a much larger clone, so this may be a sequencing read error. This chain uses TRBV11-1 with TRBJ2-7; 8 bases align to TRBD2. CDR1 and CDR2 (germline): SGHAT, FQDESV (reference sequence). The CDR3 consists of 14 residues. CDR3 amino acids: CANSLAGKSYEQYF. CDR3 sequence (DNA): TGTGCCAACAGCTTAGCGGGAAAATCCTACGAGCAGTACTTC.

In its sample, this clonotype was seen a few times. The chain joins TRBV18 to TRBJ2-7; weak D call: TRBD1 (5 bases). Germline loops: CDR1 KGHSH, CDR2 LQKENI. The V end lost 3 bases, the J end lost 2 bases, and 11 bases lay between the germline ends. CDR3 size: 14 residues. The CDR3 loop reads CASSPTVGAYEQYF. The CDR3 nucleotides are TGTGCCAGCTCACCCACCGTAGGGGCCTACGAGCAGTACTTC.

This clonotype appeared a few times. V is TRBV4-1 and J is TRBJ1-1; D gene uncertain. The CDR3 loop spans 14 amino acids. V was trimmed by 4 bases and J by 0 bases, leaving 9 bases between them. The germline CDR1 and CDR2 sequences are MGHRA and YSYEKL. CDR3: CASSLLQLNTEAFF. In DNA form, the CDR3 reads TGCGCCAGCAGCCTTCTACAGTTGAACACTGAAGCTTTCTTT.